This passage covers 23 T cell receptor beta chains from one sample sequenced in a study of CD8 T cells in Susac syndrome. Reverse transcription of 0.5 to 1 ug RNA was performed with random hexamers. TCRdb passed the immunoSEQ multiplex PCR reads through MiXCR, listing each CDR3 protein once. The sample includes roughly 200,000 distinct CDR3 sequences, roughly 94% of them seen just once. The sequencing input was CD4+ T cells from PBMCs. These receptors came from a human donor in good health.

This chain uses TRBV4-3 with TRBJ2-6; 9 bases are shared with TRBD1. V gave up 5 bases and J gave up 1 base; unmatched junction bases: 6. Germline values: CDR1 LGHNA, CDR2 YSLEER. The CDR3 has 17 residues. In DNA form, the CDR3 reads TGCGCCAGCAGCGGACGGGACAGGGAGTCTGGGGCCAACGTCCTGACTTTC. This translates into CASSGRDRESGANVLTF.

V gene TRBV5-4 combines with J gene TRBJ1-2; maybe TRBD1 (5 bases). With 4 bases removed from V and 5 bases from J, the gap between germline ends came to 18 bases. Germline CDR1 and CDR2: SGHNT and YYREEE (reference sequence). This CDR3 is built from 15 residues. The CDR3 nucleotides are TGTGCCAGCAGCACAGGAGGGACCCCTATTTATGGCTACACCTTC. This translates into CASSTGGTPIYGYTF.

This chain joins TRBV28 and TRBJ1-1; D is ambiguous. The CDR3 has 12 amino acids. Germline V gene data show CDR1 as MDHEN and CDR2 as SYDVKM. V lost 2 bases, J lost 11 bases, and 12 bases lay in between. DNA for the CDR3: TGTGCCAGCAGTTTAGAGGTGCCGACGGCTTTCTTT. Translation: CASSLEVPTAFF.

This clonotype was seen only once. This chain connects TRBV29-1 to TRBJ2-7; D is undetermined. The CDR3 spans 12 residues. Germline assignment: CDR1 SQVTM and CDR2 ANQGSEA. V lost 6 bases to trimming and J lost 6 bases, with 15 bases between them. The CDR3 protein is CSVQASVGEQYV. CDR3 DNA: TGCAGCGTGCAAGCCTCGGTTGGCGAGCAGTACGTC.

This clonotype was detected once. The chain links TRBV5-1 to TRBJ2-7; D gene uncertain. The germline V gene encodes CDR1 SGHRS and CDR2 YFSETQ. V was shortened by 1 base and J by 2 bases, with 13 bases between the two germline ends. This CDR3 spans 15 amino acids. CDR3 in DNA: TGCGCCAGCAGCTTGATTTCGTCAGCCACCTACGAGCAGTACTTC. This encodes CASSLISSATYEQYF.

The chain carries TRBV5-1 and TRBJ2-3, with 8 bases fitting TRBD1. With 4 bases clipped from V and 8 bases from J, the junction kept 6 bases outside the gene matches. From germline, CDR1 is SGHRS and CDR2 YFSETQ. This CDR3 region has 13 residues. The CDR3 DNA reads TGCGCCAGCAGCGGCAGGGGGCAAGTTACGCAGTATTTT. It is translated as CASSGRGQVTQYF.

This clonotype was seen a few times. The CDR3 here is CASSTTGDTEAFF. For the CDR3, the DNA is TGTGCCAGTAGTACCACAGGGGACACTGAAGCTTTCTTT. The rearrangement joins TRBV19 to TRBJ1-1, with TRBD1 identical over 7 bases. The CDR3 runs to 13 residues. CDR1 is LNHDA, CDR2 SQIVND, per germline (reference sequence). With 4 bases clipped from V and 3 bases from J, the junction kept 2 bases outside the gene matches.

This chain connects TRBV5-1 to TRBJ2-2; D might be TRBD1 (6 bases). Trimming took 0 bases from V and 4 from J, leaving 10 bases between them. Germline CDR1 reads SGHRS; CDR2 reads YFSETQ. The CDR3 is 15 amino acids. The CDR3 sequence: CASSLAGVATGELFF. The DNA of the CDR3 is TGCGCCAGCAGCTTGGCAGGGGTGGCCACCGGGGAGCTGTTTTTT.

This clonotype occurred once. The genes are TRBV12-3 or TRBV12-4 and TRBJ2-3; 16 bases fit TRBD2. CDR3 size: 15 residues. V lost 4 bases, J lost 13 bases, and 8 bases stayed unmatched. The CDR3 nucleotides are TGTGCCAGCAGTTCCCAAGGGACTAGCGGGAGGGTTAAGTATTTT. Protein product: CASSSQGTSGRVKYF.

J is TRBJ2-1 and V is TRBV24-1; no definite D call. The CDR3 sequence is 11 residues long. The V gene lost 2 bases and the J gene lost 5 bases, with 0 bases spanning the gap. Germline CDR1 KGHDR, CDR2 SFDVKD. CDR3 DNA sequence: TGTGCCACCAGTGATTACAATGAGCAGTTCTTC. Translating gives CATSDYNEQFF.

The CDR3 sequence: CASSPNRGQRNTEAFF. In DNA form, the CDR3 reads TGTGCCAGCAGTCCAAACAGGGGACAGAGGAACACTGAAGCTTTCTTT. The V gene is TRBV6-1, the J gene TRBJ1-1; 7 nucleotides match TRBD1. This CDR3 has 16 amino acids. Germline CDR1 and CDR2: MNHNS and SASEGT. V lost 5 bases to trimming and J lost 1 base; unmatched junction nucleotides: 10.

This clonotype was observed a single time. J is TRBJ2-7 and V is TRBV12-3 or TRBV12-4, with TRBD2 matching 8 bases. The CDR3 has 13 residues. The V gene end was trimmed by 2 bases and the J gene end by 7 bases; junction bases not matched to a gene: 4. CDR3 in amino acids: CASSLRQRGEQYF. In DNA form, the CDR3 reads TGTGCCAGCAGTTTACGTCAGCGGGGGGAGCAGTACTTC.

The chain links TRBV12-3 or TRBV12-4 to TRBJ2-1; D not certain. This CDR3 is 11 amino acids long. V lost 10 bases and J 6 bases, leaving 10 bases between the germline ends. The DNA for the CDR3 is TGTGCCACCAGCGACTTCAATGAGCAGTTCTTC. Amino acid sequence: CATSDFNEQFF.

This rearrangement joins TRBV19 to TRBJ1-1; 9 nucleotides match TRBD1. J gave up 2 bases and V 7 bases, and 8 bases lay outside the gene matches. From germline, CDR1 is LNHDA and CDR2 SQIVND (reference sequence). CDR3 length: 15 amino acids. CDR3 DNA: TGTGCCAGTACCATTTCGGGACAGGGCAACACTGAAGCTTTCTTT. Protein: CASTISGQGNTEAFF.

This chain joins TRBV9 and TRBJ1-2; unclear D gene. V shed 0 bases and J shed 7 bases, with 13 bases lying between them. Germline CDR1 is SGDLS and CDR2 is YYNGEE. The CDR3 runs 14 residues. The CDR3 nucleotides are TGTGCCAGCAGCGTAGTGGCTTCTGGGTCTGGCTACACCTTC. Protein: CASSVVASGSGYTF.

The chain couples TRBV29-1 to TRBJ2-1; D remains unclear. The germline gives CDR1 SQVTM, CDR2 ANQGSEA. This CDR3 has 10 amino acids. V dropped 7 bases and J dropped 4 bases, with 5 bases sitting between them. The CDR3 is CSALYNEQFF. The CDR3 DNA is TGCAGCGCCTTATACAATGAGCAGTTCTTC.

The gene calls are TRBV3-1 and TRBJ2-3; D gene unclear. Looked up from germline, CDR1 is LGHDT and CDR2 is YNNKEL (reference sequence). Trimming cost V 6 bases and J 5 bases, with 9 bases left between them. This CDR3 comprises 12 residues. The CDR3, as DNA: TGTGCCAGCAGTTTGTCCGGAGATACGCAGTATTTT. Its protein product is CASSLSGDTQYF.

This chain links TRBV29-1 with TRBJ2-3, with D hard to call. CDR1 and CDR2 from the germline V gene are SQVTM and ANQGSEA. The V end lost 4 bases, the J end lost 6 bases, and 14 bases lay between the germline ends. This CDR3 comprises 13 residues. In nucleotides, the CDR3 is TGCAGCGTTGTAGACCGCTCTGCCGATACGCAGTATTTT. Protein: CSVVDRSADTQYF.

The chain combines TRBV29-1 with TRBJ2-4; D is perhaps TRBD2 (5 bases). Trimming took off 4 bases at V and 6 bases at J, with 10 bases between the two ends. CDR1 SQVTM and CDR2 ANQGSEA come from the germline V gene. CDR3 length: 12 amino acids. CDR3 sequence: CSVAREGNIQYF. As DNA, the CDR3 is TGCAGCGTTGCCCGCGAGGGAAACATTCAGTACTTC.

The sample holds a few counts of this clonotype. CDR3 protein: CASSSGNEQFF. DNA for the CDR3: TGTGCCAGCAGTTCAGGGAATGAGCAGTTCTTC. The chain couples TRBV28 to TRBJ2-1, with TRBD1 as a possible D gene (5 bases). The CDR3 loop spans 11 amino acids. Germline assignment: CDR1 MDHEN and CDR2 SYDVKM. V lost 4 bases and J lost 7, with 5 bases in between.

This chain connects TRBV29-1 to TRBJ2-7; D remains unclear. The germline V gene encodes CDR1 SQVTM and CDR2 ANQGSEA. V dropped 6 bases and J dropped 2 bases, with 17 bases sitting between them. The CDR3 runs 14 residues. In DNA, the CDR3 is TGCAGCGTGGAAAAGGGTGGCGTAACCTACGAGCAGTACGTC. This encodes CSVEKGGVTYEQYV.

The rearrangement links TRBV29-1 to TRBJ1-2; 7 nucleotides align to TRBD1. With 5 bases clipped from V and 6 bases from J, the junction kept 6 bases outside the gene matches. The CDR3 extends over 12 amino acids. Germline V gene lookup returns CDR1 SQVTM and CDR2 ANQGSEA. CDR3 residues: CSVQTGADGYTF. The DNA for the CDR3 is TGCAGCGTTCAAACAGGGGCCGATGGCTACACCTTC.

This clonotype was detected only once. The chain couples TRBV15 to TRBJ2-5; 7 bases map to TRBD2. This CDR3 spans 15 amino acids. Germline values: CDR1 LNHNV, CDR2 YYDKDF (reference sequence). V lost 0 bases to trimming and J lost 4 bases; unmatched junction nucleotides: 5. The CDR3 protein is CATSRDGGEGETQYF. The CDR3 nucleotides are TGTGCCACCAGCAGAGATGGGGGGGAGGGAGAGACCCAGTACTTC.